One sample yielded the 27 T cell receptor beta chains listed below, sequenced in a study of human T cells and chemical hapten exposure. TCRdb reanalysed the RACE reads using MiXCR and keeps one entry per CDR3 protein. The data contain tens of thousands of distinct CDR3 sequences, over 9.5% of them singletons. The sample's time point: pre-sensitization, week 0. This sample's treatment: therapeutic diphenylcyclopropenone sensitization with weekly scalp DPC. Material: whole blood, obtained in connection with sensitization to the hapten diphenylcyclopropenone (DPC). These receptors came from a man aged 30 to 45 with alopecia areata. Some clones in this sample may be carry-over from other donors' samples.

V is TRBV12-3 or TRBV12-4 and J is TRBJ2-6, with a tentative D call TRBD2 (6 bases). V was pared by 4 bases and J by 4 bases, with 17 bases between. The CDR3 spans 17 residues. The CDR3 region has the DNA TGTGCCAGCAGTTCCCCCGGGGGTAAAGTCGGGGCCAACGTCCTGACTTTC. It is translated as CASSSPGGKVGANVLTF.

This clonotype was seen only a few times. One junction end disagrees with the germline gene, perhaps due to a read error. The V and J genes are TRBV5-8 and TRBJ1-4; 8 bases are a match to TRBD1. The germline V gene has CDR1 SGHTS and CDR2 YDEGEE. The CDR3 is made up of 15 amino acids. CDR3 nucleotide sequence: TGTGCCAGCGGCTTCTCCACAGGGGGGACCGAAAAACTGTTTTTT. Protein: CASGFSTGGTEKLFF. The full variable domain, rest sourced from reference TRBV5-8 and TRBJ1-4, is EAGVTQSPTHLIKTRGQQATLRCSPISGHTSVYWYQQALGLGLQFLLWYDEGEERNRGNFPPRFSGRQFPNYSSELNVNALELEDSALYLCASGFSTGGTEKLFFGSGTQLSVL.

This clonotype was observed at least ten times. J is TRBJ2-7 and V is TRBV11-2; no clear D. CDR3 length: 11 amino acids. The ends were cut back, 3 bases at V and 7 bases at J, with 7 bases in the middle. Per germline, CDR1 SGHAT and CDR2 FQNNGV. CDR3 coding DNA: TGTGCCAGCAGCTTGTTAACAGAGCAGTACTTC. Translation gives CASSLLTEQYF.

CDR3 amino acids: CASSEVGRKNIQYF. CDR3 nucleotide sequence: TGTGCCAGCAGTGAAGTTGGCCGCAAAAACATTCAGTACTTC. The chain combines TRBV2 with TRBJ2-4; no clear D gene. From germline, CDR1 is SNHLY and CDR2 FYNNEI. Trimming removed 1 base at V and 3 bases at J, with 7 bases between. CDR3 length: 14 residues. The full variable domain, its missing parts supplied by reference TRBV2 and TRBJ2-4, is EPEVTQTPSHQVTQMGQEVILRCVPISNHLYFYWYRQILGQKVEFLVSFYNNEISEKSEIFDDQFSVERPDGSNFTLKIRSTKLEDSAMYFCASSEVGRKNIQYFGAGTRLSVL.

In DNA form, the CDR3 reads TGTGCCAGTAGCCCCCTAGCGGGAGGGAGCACAGATACGCAGTATTTT. It encodes CASSPLAGGSTDTQYF. The chain joins TRBV19 to TRBJ2-3; TRBD2 matches at 12 bases. There are 16 residues in the CDR3. Germline-derived CDR1 and CDR2 are LNHDA and SQIVND (reference sequence). With V trimmed by 6 bases and J by 0 bases, 4 bases remained unmatched. Combining the CDR3 with reference TRBV19 and TRBJ2-3 gives the whole variable domain DGGITQSPKYLFRKEGQNVTLSCEQNLNHDAMYWYRQDPGQGLRLIYYSQIVNDFQKGDIAEGYSVSREKKESFPLTVTSAQKNPTAFYLCASSPLAGGSTDTQYFGPGTRLTVL.

This clonotype appeared many times. V usage is TRBV7-2 and J usage is TRBJ1-1; 9 nucleotides align to TRBD1. Per germline, CDR1 SGHTA and CDR2 FQGNSA. The CDR3 is made up of 15 amino acids. The J segment lost 4 bases and the V segment lost 5 bases, leaving 8 bases of the junction unmatched. The CDR3 DNA is TGTGCCAGCAGCCCGCGGACAGGGGCGGGCACTGAAGCTTTCTTT. Protein sequence: CASSPRTGAGTEAFF.

This clonotype has only a few counts. The chain couples TRBV20-1 to TRBJ1-2; 10 bases map to TRBD1. Trimming took 7 bases from V and 0 from J; bases not matched to a gene: 8. The CDR3 sequence is 15 residues long. Germline assignment: CDR1 DFQATT and CDR2 SNEGSKA (reference sequence). CDR3 amino acids: CSVHPGTGANYGYTF. In nucleotides, the CDR3 is TGCAGTGTTCACCCGGGGACAGGGGCTAACTATGGCTACACCTTC.

The chain is built from TRBV13 and TRBJ2-1; D possibly corresponds to TRBD1 (6 bases). V gave up 5 bases and J gave up 2 bases, with 16 bases separating them. The germline CDR1 and CDR2 sequences are PRHDT and FYEKMQ (reference sequence). The CDR3 has 16 residues. The CDR3 sequence is CASSARTGTPYNEQFF. CDR3 nucleotides: TGTGCCAGCAGCGCAAGGACCGGGACACCCTACAATGAGCAGTTCTTC. The variable domain in full, completed from reference TRBV13 and TRBJ2-1, reads AAGVIQSPRHLIKEKRETATLKCYPIPRHDTVYWYQQGPGQDPQFLISFYEKMQSDKGSIPDRFSAQQFSDYHSELNMSSLELGDSALYFCASSARTGTPYNEQFFGPGTRLTVL.

This clonotype was counted many times. V usage is TRBV11-2 and J usage is TRBJ2-3; D gene unclear. V gave up 1 base and J gave up 2 bases, with 7 bases separating them. In germline, CDR1 is SGHAT, CDR2 FQNNGV. This CDR3 contains 14 residues. CDR3 amino acids: CASSLAEPTDTQYF. CDR3 DNA: TGTGCCAGCAGCTTAGCGGAGCCCACAGATACGCAGTATTTT.

Of note for this clonotype: A read error may explain this, as a much larger clone is one base away. The chain recombines TRBV20-1 with TRBJ2-3; TRBD1 agrees at 7 bases. The length of the CDR3 is 16 residues. Unmatched junction bases numbered 16, after V lost 5 bases and J lost 5 bases. The germline gives CDR1 DFQATT, CDR2 SNEGSKA (reference sequence). As DNA, the CDR3 is TGCAGTGCTTGCCAGAGTGGGACAGCACCTCTAGATACGCAGTATTTT. Encoded protein: CSACQSGTAPLDTQYF.

This clonotype has just a few counts. The V gene is TRBV7-2, the J gene TRBJ1-4, with 8 nucleotides matching TRBD1. The germline V gene encodes CDR1 SGHTA and CDR2 FQGNSA. The junction had 7 bases not matched to a gene; V was cut back by 6 bases and J by 4 bases. The CDR3 has 15 amino acids. The CDR3 loop is CASRANRGNNEKLFF. The CDR3 nucleotides are TGTGCCAGCAGGGCAAACAGGGGGAATAATGAAAAACTGTTTTTT.

The chain links TRBV5-1 to TRBJ2-2; TRBD1 aligns across 8 bases. The CDR3 contains 17 residues. Germline loops: CDR1 SGHRS, CDR2 YFSETQ. With V trimmed by 3 bases and J by 7 bases, 14 bases remained unmatched. This chain's CDR3 is CASSSTSGTGFGGELFF. The DNA of the CDR3 is TGCGCCAGCAGCTCTACCTCCGGGACAGGCTTTGGCGGGGAGCTGTTTTTT. The full variable domain, in which reference TRBV5-1 and TRBJ2-2 provide the parts outside the CDR3, is KAGVTQTPRYLIKTRGQQVTLSCSPISGHRSVSWYQQTPGQGLQFLFEYFSETQRNKGNFPGRFSGRQFSNSRSEMNVSTLELGDSALYLCASSSTSGTGFGGELFFGEGSRLTVL.

This clonotype was observed a single time. The rearrangement links TRBV9 to TRBJ1-1; 9 nucleotides agree with TRBD1. Unmatched junction bases numbered 6, after V lost 3 bases and J lost 6 bases. This CDR3 comprises 14 residues. Germline CDR1 reads SGDLS; CDR2 reads YYNGEE. The CDR3 loop reads CASSGPRTGAEAFF. The CDR3 DNA reads as TGTGCCAGCAGCGGCCCTAGGACAGGGGCTGAAGCTTTCTTT.

The J gene is TRBJ2-7, the V gene TRBV2; 7 positions agree with TRBD2. Trimming cost V 4 bases and J 6 bases; bases outside gene matches: 9. Germline loops: CDR1 SNHLY, CDR2 FYNNEI. The CDR3 runs to 14 residues. The CDR3 sequence: CASSVWGSGAEQYV. DNA for the CDR3: TGTGCCAGCAGTGTCTGGGGAAGCGGGGCCGAGCAGTACGTC.

This clonotype was observed a handful of times. This chain joins TRBV7-9 and TRBJ2-5, with D hard to call. Deletions cut 5 bases from V and 8 bases from J, with 12 bases between. This CDR3 is built from 12 residues. Looked up from germline, CDR1 is SEHNR and CDR2 is FQNEAQ (reference sequence). In DNA form, the CDR3 reads TGTGCCAGCAGCCCCCCGACCCACACCCAGTACTTC. This translates into CASSPPTHTQYF.

The chain links TRBV11-2 to TRBJ2-5; D is undetermined. The V gene lost 5 bases and the J gene lost 1 base, with 17 bases spanning the gap. Germline values: CDR1 SGHAT, CDR2 FQNNGV. The CDR3 loop spans 16 amino acids. The CDR3 loop is CASSPHPRWSQETQYF. In DNA, the CDR3 is TGTGCCAGCAGCCCACATCCCCGGTGGTCCCAAGAGACCCAGTACTTC.

This clonotype appeared many times. The chain employs TRBV9 and TRBJ2-1; 11 positions agree with TRBD2. CDR1 is SGDLS, CDR2 YYNGEE, per germline. The CDR3 extends over 17 amino acids. The trim removed 2 bases at V and 0 bases at J, leaving 4 bases unmatched. CDR3 sequence: CASSVTSGGLSYNEQFF. The CDR3 DNA reads TGTGCCAGCAGCGTCACTAGCGGGGGTCTCTCCTACAATGAGCAGTTCTTC.

This clonotype was seen ten or more times. The chain joins TRBV18 to TRBJ2-7; TRBD2 agrees at 11 bases. Germline V gene sequence: CDR1 KGHSH, CDR2 LQKENI. The CDR3 consists of 18 residues. The V and J ends lost 2 bases and 4 bases, in that order; junction bases with no gene match: 13. The CDR3 protein is CASSPSTSGGSNKYEQYV. Here the CDR3 DNA reads TGTGCCAGCTCACCAAGCACTAGCGGGGGATCGAACAAATACGAGCAGTACGTC.

This clonotype was observed at least ten times. The rearrangement joins TRBV5-6 to TRBJ1-2, with unresolved D. This CDR3 has 14 residues. Between the trimmed V and J ends, which lost 3 bases and 2 bases, there was a span of 11 bases. Per the germline V gene, CDR1 is SGHDT and CDR2 is YYEEEE. CDR3: CASSSPAVNYGYTF. The CDR3 bases are TGTGCCAGCAGCTCGCCAGCGGTGAACTATGGCTACACCTTC.

Many counts were recorded for this clonotype. This chain connects TRBV4-2 to TRBJ2-3, with D tentatively TRBD2 (5 bases). Germline CDR1 is LGHNA and CDR2 is YNFKEQ. The CDR3 has 14 residues. V dropped 0 bases and J dropped 6 bases, with 10 bases sitting between them. The CDR3 reads CASSQEIATDTQYF. The CDR3 DNA reads as TGTGCCAGCAGCCAAGAAATAGCGACCGATACGCAGTATTTT.

This clonotype was observed at least ten times. This chain links TRBV7-3 with TRBJ2-1; unclear D gene. V was shortened by 5 bases and J by 5 bases, with 19 bases between the two germline ends. The CDR3 is 16 amino acids. Germline V gene data show CDR1 as SGHTA and CDR2 as FQGTGA. The CDR3 loop is CASSPRSTTLHNEQFF. The CDR3 DNA is TGTGCCAGCAGCCCCAGGTCTACAACCCTTCACAATGAGCAGTTCTTC.

This clonotype was counted at least ten times. The chain employs TRBV7-2 and TRBJ2-1, with 11 nucleotides matching TRBD2. CDR1 is SGHTA and CDR2 is FQGNSA in the germline V gene. CDR3 size: 15 residues. The J segment lost 8 bases and the V segment lost 6 bases, leaving 9 bases of the junction unmatched. The CDR3 loop is CASRTLAGGTDEQFF. The CDR3 coding sequence is TGTGCCAGCAGGACCCTAGCGGGGGGTACCGATGAGCAGTTCTTC.

Many counts were recorded for this clonotype. The rearrangement uses TRBV6-6 and TRBJ2-7, with D perhaps assigned TRBD1 or TRBD2 (6 bases each). The CDR3 is 16 amino acids. V lost 5 bases and J lost 0, with 17 bases in between. Germline-derived CDR1 and CDR2 are MNHNY and SVGAGI (reference sequence). CDR3 region: CASSTRRRGSSYEQYF. CDR3 sequence (DNA): TGTGCCAGCAGTACCCGTAGGAGGGGGAGCTCCTACGAGCAGTACTTC.

This clonotype was seen many times. The chain carries TRBV2 and TRBJ1-2; D gene ambiguous. Per germline, CDR1 SNHLY and CDR2 FYNNEI. The V end lost 11 bases, the J end lost 1 base, and 17 bases lay between the germline ends. The CDR3 is 14 residues long. CDR3 protein: CAFTTQDFNYGYTF. The DNA of the CDR3 is TGTGCCTTCACAACGCAGGACTTTAACTATGGCTACACCTTC.

In this sample, this clonotype turned up many times. The chain links TRBV7-6 to TRBJ2-3; 8 positions match TRBD2. The CDR3 extends over 16 amino acids. V shed 2 bases, J shed 3 bases, and the junction held 7 bases outside the gene matches. CDR1 is SGHVS and CDR2 is FNYEAQ in the germline V gene. Here the CDR3 reads CASSLSAGGSTDTQYF. The CDR3 DNA sequence: TGTGCCAGCAGCTTAAGTGCGGGAGGATCGACAGATACGCAGTATTTT.

Concerning this clonotype itself: A much larger clone lies one base from this, so it may be a read error. The rearrangement joins TRBV14 to TRBJ2-2; D is perhaps TRBD2 (6 bases). From germline, CDR1 is SGHDN and CDR2 FVKESK. The CDR3 is made up of 15 amino acids. CDR3 loop: CASSSGTPFTGEPFF. The CDR3 DNA reads TGTGCCAGCAGCTCCGGGACTCCGTTCACCGGGGAGCCGTTTTTT.

V and J are TRBV18 and TRBJ2-7; either TRBD1 or TRBD2 may fit D (6 bases each). This CDR3 has 14 residues. Trimming removed 3 bases from V and 5 bases from J, with 14 bases in between. The V gene's germline CDR1 is KGHSH and CDR2 LQKENI. The CDR3 DNA reads TGTGCCAGCTCACCGCTCGAGGGGGGCCACGAGCAGTACGTC. This translates into CASSPLEGGHEQYV.